The clone carrying this T cell receptor beta chain was seen at least ten times. Its specificity is not known. This sample was included in a study of T cells in Graves' hyperthyroidism and ophthalmopathy. Whole-study context: Peripheral blood was acquired at first diagnosis, ahead of any therapy whatsoever.

Broader study findings: Ophthalmopathy, which appeared later, was predicted by the model a median approximately 6.7 months before onset.

Amplification of TCR beta CDR3 regions was performed using RNA transcripts as template. Primed by the HTBI set, a first-round RT-PCR was run on the TCR CDR3. TCRdb re-analysed the multiplex PCR reads in MiXCR, keeping a single row per CDR3 protein. This sample has approximately 740,000 distinct CDR3 sequences, with around 15% found just once. Trimming shortened V by 2 bases and J by 1 base, and 8 bases separated the two germline ends. From germline, CDR1 is SGHTA and CDR2 FQGNSA. The CDR3 is made up of 14 amino acids. Sample: blood. The chain recombines TRBV7-2 with TRBJ2-5; D gene unclear. This sequence originates from a woman in her late teens or twenties with Graves' hyperthyroidism. CDR3 amino acids: CASSLHATQETQYF. In DNA form, the CDR3 reads TGTGCCAGCAGCTTACATGCGACCCAAGAGACCCAGTACTTC.